Here is one T cell receptor (beta chain) with its context. Its matching antigen is unknown. This sample stems from a study of memory CD4+ T cells and cytomegalovirus serostatus. The sort gate was single viable CD3+CD4+CD8-CD45RO+ cells for memory CD4+ T cells. Serostatus was set by detecting CMV pp150, pp28, p38, p52 IgG. Assay: immunoSEQ multiplex PCR; the TCRdb copy retains only in-frame clones and omits some. The data show roughly 86,000 clones, about four fifths seen once. Overall study findings and caveats: Of under 200 reported CMV TCRbeta sequences, some 67 were found in memory CD4+ repertoires.

The sequencing input was memory CD4+ T cells from blood. The clonotype was recovered from an adult in good health and CMV-seropositive.

The CDR3 here is CASSLAGTATGELFF. Here the CDR3 DNA reads TGTGCCAGCAGCTTAGCCGGGACGGCCACCGGGGAGCTGTTTTTT. The chain recombines TRBV11-3 with TRBJ2-2; D assignment may be TRBD1 or TRBD2 (5 bases each). Trimming left V 1 base short and J 4 bases short, with 10 bases between. The germline CDR1 and CDR2 sequences are SGHNT and YENEEA. The CDR3 loop spans 15 amino acids.